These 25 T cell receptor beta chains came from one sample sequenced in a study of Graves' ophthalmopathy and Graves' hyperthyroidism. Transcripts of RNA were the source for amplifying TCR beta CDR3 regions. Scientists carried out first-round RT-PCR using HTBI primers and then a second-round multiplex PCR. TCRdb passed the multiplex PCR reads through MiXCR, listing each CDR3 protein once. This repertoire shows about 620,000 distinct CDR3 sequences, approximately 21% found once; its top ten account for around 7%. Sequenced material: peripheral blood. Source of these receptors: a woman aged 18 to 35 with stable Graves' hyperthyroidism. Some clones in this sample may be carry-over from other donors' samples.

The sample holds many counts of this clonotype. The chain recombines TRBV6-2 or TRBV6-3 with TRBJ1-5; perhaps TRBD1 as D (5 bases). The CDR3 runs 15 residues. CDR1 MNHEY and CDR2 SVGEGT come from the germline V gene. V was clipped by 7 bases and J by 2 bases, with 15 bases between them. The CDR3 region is CASTPGGEGNQPQHF. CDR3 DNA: TGTGCCAGCACGCCGGGGGGTGAAGGCAATCAGCCCCAGCATTTT.

The CDR3 nucleotides are TGTGCCACGCAGACAGGCCGCAACACTGAAGCTTTCTTT. Its protein product is CATQTGRNTEAFF. The chain links TRBV28 to TRBJ1-1, with D possibly TRBD1 on 6 matching bases. CDR3 length: 13 residues. Germline V CDR1 and CDR2: MDHEN, SYDVKM. Trimming took off 10 bases at V and 2 bases at J, with 14 bases between the two ends.

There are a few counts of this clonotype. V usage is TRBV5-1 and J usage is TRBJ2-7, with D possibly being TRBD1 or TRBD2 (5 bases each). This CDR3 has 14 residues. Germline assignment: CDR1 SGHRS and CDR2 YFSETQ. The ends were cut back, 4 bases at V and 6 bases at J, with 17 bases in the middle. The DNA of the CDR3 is TGCGCCAGCAGCCCAGCCAGTTTGGGGACCGAGCAGTACTTC. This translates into CASSPASLGTEQYF.

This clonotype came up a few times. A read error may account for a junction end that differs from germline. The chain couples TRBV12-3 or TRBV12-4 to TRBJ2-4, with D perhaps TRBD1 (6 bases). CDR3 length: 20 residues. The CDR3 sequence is CASSMYRDNKPRVAKNIKYF. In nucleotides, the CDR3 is TGTGCCAGCAGTATGTACAGGGACAATAAACCCCGGGTGGCCAAAAACATTAAGTACTTC.

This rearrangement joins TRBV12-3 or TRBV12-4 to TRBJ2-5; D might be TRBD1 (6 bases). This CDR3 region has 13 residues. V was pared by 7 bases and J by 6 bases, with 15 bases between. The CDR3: CASTHRVLQTQYF. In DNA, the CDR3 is TGTGCCAGCACCCACAGGGTTCTACAGACCCAGTACTTC.

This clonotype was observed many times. This CDR3 is CSARDMAGQETQYF. The CDR3 nucleotides read TGCAGTGCTAGAGATATGGCAGGGCAAGAGACCCAGTACTTC. The chain employs TRBV20-1 and TRBJ2-5; tentatively, D is TRBD1 (5 bases). Per the germline V gene, CDR1 is DFQATT and CDR2 is SNEGSKA (reference sequence). With 0 bases removed from V and 2 bases from J, the gap between germline ends came to 10 bases. The CDR3 covers 14 residues.

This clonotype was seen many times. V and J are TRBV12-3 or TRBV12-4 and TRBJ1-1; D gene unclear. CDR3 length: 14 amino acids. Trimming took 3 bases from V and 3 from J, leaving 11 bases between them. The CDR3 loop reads CASSFWQWDTEAFF. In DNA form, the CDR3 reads TGTGCCAGCAGTTTCTGGCAGTGGGACACTGAAGCTTTCTTT.

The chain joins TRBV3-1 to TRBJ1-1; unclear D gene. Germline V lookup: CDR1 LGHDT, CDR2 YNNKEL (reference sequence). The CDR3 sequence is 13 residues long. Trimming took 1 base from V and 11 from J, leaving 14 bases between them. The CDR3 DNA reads TGTGCCAGCAGCCAAGCGGCAGCTCCCTGGGCTTTCTTT. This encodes CASSQAAAPWAFF.

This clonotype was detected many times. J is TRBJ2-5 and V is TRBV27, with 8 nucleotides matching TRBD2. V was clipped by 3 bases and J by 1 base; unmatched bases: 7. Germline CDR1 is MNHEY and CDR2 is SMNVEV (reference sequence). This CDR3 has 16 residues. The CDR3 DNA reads TGTGCCAGCAGTTTGAATAGCGGGGATACCCAAGAGACCCAGTACTTC. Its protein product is CASSLNSGDTQETQYF.

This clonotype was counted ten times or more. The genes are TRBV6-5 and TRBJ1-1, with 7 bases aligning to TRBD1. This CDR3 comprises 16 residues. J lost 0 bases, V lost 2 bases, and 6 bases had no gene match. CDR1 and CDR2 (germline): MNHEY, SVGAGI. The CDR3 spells CASSYDRVRMNTEAFF. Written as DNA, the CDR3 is TGTGCCAGCAGTTACGACAGGGTACGCATGAACACTGAAGCTTTCTTT.

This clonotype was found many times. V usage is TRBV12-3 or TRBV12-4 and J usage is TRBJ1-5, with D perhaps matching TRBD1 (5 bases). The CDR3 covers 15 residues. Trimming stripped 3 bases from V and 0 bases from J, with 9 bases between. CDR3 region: CASSLQGYSNQPQHF. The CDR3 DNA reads TGTGCCAGCAGTTTGCAGGGATATAGCAATCAGCCCCAGCATTTT.

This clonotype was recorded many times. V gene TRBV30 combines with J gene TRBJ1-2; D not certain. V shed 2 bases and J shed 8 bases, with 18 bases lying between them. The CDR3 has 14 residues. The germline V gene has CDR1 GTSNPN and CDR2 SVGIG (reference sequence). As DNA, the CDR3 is TGTGCCTGGAGTTCCCCCCCAACGGGATGGGGCTACACCTTC. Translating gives CAWSSPPTGWGYTF.

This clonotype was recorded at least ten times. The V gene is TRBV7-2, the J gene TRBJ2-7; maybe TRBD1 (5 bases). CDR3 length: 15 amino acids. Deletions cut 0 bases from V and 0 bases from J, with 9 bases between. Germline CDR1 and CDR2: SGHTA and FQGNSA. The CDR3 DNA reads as TGTGCCAGCAGCTTAGCGTCGGACAACTCCTACGAGCAGTACTTC. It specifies CASSLASDNSYEQYF.

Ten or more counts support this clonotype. The CDR3 spells CASSQFTGEQQYF. The CDR3 DNA follows: TGCGCCAGCAGCCAATTTACAGGGGAACAGCAGTACTTC. The chain has TRBV4-1 and TRBJ2-7; TRBD1 agrees at 7 bases. The germline V gene has CDR1 MGHRA and CDR2 YSYEKL. Trimming removed 2 bases from V and 8 bases from J; junction bases left unmatched: 6. The CDR3 loop spans 13 amino acids.

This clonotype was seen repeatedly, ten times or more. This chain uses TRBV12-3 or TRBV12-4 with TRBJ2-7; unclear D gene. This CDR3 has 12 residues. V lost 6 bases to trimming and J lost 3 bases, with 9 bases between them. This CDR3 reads CASSQTHYEQYF. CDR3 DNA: TGTGCCAGCAGCCAGACGCACTACGAGCAGTACTTC.

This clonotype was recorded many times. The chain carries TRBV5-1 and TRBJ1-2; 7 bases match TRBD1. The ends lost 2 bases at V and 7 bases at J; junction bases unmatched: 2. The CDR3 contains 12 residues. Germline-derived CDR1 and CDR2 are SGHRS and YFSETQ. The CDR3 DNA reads TGCGCCAGCAGCTTAGGGACAGTTGGCTACACCTTC. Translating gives CASSLGTVGYTF.

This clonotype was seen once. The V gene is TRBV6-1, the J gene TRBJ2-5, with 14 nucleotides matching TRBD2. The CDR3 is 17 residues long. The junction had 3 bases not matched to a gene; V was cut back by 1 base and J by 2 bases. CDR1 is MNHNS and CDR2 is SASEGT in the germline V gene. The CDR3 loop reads CASSEGTSGGRQETQYF. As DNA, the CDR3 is TGTGCCAGCAGTGAAGGGACTAGCGGGGGGCGGCAAGAGACCCAGTACTTC.

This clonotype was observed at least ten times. CDR3 in amino acids: CASSVQGGKQPQHF. The DNA of the CDR3 is TGTGCCAGCAGCGTCCAGGGCGGGAAACAGCCCCAGCATTTT. The V gene is TRBV7-2, the J gene TRBJ1-5, with D tentatively TRBD1 (5 bases). This CDR3 contains 14 residues. Germline CDR1 SGHTA, CDR2 FQGNSA. The V end lost 5 bases, the J end lost 7 bases, and 15 bases lay between the germline ends.

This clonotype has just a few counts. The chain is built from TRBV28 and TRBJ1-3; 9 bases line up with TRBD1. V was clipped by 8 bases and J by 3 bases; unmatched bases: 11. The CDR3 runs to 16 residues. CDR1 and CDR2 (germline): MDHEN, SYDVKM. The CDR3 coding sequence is TGTGCCAGCGATTCGCCTACAGGGGGCCTTGGAAACACCATATATTTT. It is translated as CASDSPTGGLGNTIYF. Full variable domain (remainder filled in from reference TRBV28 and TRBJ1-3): DVKVTQSSRYLVKRTGEKVFLECVQDMDHENMFWYRQDPGLGLRLIYFSYDVKMKEKGDIPEGYSVSREKKERFSLILESASTNQTSMYLCASDSPTGGLGNTIYFGEGSWLTVV.

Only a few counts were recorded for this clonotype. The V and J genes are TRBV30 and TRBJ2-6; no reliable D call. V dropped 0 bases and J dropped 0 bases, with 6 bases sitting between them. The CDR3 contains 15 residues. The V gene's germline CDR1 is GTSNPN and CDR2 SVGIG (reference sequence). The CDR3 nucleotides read TGTGCCTGGAGTGTATTTCGCTCTGGGGCCAACGTCCTGACTTTC. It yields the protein CAWSVFRSGANVLTF.

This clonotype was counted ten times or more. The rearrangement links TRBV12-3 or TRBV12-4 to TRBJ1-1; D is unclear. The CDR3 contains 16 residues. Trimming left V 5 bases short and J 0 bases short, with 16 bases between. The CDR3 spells CASSPPPGAMNTEAFF. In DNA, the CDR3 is TGTGCCAGCAGTCCCCCCCCAGGAGCTATGAACACTGAAGCTTTCTTT.

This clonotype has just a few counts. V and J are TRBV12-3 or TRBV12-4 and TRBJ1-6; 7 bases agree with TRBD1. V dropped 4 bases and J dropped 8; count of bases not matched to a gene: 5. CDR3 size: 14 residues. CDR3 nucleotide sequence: TGTGCCAGCAGTTCGACAGGGATGGATTCACCCCTCCACTTT. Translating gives CASSSTGMDSPLHF.

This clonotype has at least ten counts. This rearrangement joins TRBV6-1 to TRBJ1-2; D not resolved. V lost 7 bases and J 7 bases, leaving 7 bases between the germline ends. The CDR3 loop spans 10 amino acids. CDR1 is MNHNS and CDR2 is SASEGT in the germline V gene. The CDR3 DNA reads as TGTGCCAGCAAAGGTGCTGGCTACACCTTC. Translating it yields CASKGAGYTF.

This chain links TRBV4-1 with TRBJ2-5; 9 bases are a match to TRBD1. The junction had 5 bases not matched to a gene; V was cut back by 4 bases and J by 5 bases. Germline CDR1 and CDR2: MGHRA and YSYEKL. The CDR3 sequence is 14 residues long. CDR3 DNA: TGCGCCAGCAGCCGGGACAGGGCCCCCGAGACCCAGTACTTC. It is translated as CASSRDRAPETQYF.

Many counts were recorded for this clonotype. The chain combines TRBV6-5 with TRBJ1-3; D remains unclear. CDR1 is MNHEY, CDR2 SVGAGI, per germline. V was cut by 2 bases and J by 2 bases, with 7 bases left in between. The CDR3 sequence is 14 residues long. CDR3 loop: CASSYLRAGNTIYF. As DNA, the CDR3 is TGTGCCAGCAGTTACCTCCGGGCTGGAAACACCATATATTTT.